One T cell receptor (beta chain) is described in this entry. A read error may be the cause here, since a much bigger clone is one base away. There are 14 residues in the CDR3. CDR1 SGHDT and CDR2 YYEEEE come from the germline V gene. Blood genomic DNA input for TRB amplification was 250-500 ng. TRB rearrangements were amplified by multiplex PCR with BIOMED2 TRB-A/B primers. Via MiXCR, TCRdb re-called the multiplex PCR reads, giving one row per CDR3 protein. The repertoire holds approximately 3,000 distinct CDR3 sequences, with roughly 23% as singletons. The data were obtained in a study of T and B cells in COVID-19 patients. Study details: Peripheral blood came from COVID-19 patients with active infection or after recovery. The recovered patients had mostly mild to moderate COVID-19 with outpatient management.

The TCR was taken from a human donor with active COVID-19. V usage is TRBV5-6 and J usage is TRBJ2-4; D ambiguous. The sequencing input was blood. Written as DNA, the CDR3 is TGTGCCAGCAGCTTTGACACCGCCAAAAAAATTCAGTACTTC. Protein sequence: CASSFDTAKKIQYF.